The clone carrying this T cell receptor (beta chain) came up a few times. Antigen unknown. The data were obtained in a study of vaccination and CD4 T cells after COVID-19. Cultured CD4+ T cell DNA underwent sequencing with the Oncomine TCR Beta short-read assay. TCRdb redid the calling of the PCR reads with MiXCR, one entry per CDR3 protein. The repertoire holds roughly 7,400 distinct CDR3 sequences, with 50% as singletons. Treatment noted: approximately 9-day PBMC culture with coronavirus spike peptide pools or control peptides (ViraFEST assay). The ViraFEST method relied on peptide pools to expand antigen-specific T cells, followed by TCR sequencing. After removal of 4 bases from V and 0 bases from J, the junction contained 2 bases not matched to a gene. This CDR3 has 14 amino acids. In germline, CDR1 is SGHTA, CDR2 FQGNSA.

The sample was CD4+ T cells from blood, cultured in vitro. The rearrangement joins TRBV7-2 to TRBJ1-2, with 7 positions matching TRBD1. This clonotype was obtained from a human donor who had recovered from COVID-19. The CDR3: CASSSGQTNYGYTF. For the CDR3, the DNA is TGTGCCAGCAGCTCGGGACAGACTAACTATGGCTACACCTTC.